The present TCR beta chain was sequenced within a study of cytomegalovirus exposure and HLA in healthy donors. PCR involved 60 Vbeta and 13 Jbeta primers. Data came from immunoSEQ multiplex PCR; TCRdb stores just in-frame clones and leaves some out. The record lists some 72,000 clones, of which the ten most abundant hold roughly 4.8%. Findings and limits, study-wide: A later analysis revealed that TCR association rates differed between HLA loci, peaking at DRB1 and bottoming out at HLA-C. Association with HLA alleles at 0.05 false discovery rate was found for around 17,000 TCR beta sequences in a later analysis. In a later analysis, parvovirus B19, influenza, CMV and Epstein-Barr virus appeared linked to several top co-occurrence clusters.

After removal of 7 bases from V and 6 bases from J, the junction contained 7 bases not matched to a gene. The CDR3 has 13 amino acids. Germline CDR1 reads SNHLY; CDR2 reads FYNNEI. Concerning this clone itself: Its antigen is unknown.

The source of this sequence is a man aged 30 to 45 in good health and CMV-seronegative. The sequencing sample was made of PBMCs. This chain links TRBV2 with TRBJ2-3, with 7 bases that match TRBD2. CDR3 in amino acids: CASNRAGADTQYF. The CDR3 bases are TGTGCCAGCAACCGGGCGGGAGCTGATACGCAGTATTTT. Together with reference TRBV2 and TRBJ2-3, the CDR3 gives the full variable domain: EPEVTQTPSHQVTQMGQEVILRCVPISNHLYFYWYRQILGQKVEFLVSFYNNEISEKSEIFDDQFSVERPDGSNFTLKIRSTKLEDSAMYFCASNRAGADTQYFGPGTRLTVL.